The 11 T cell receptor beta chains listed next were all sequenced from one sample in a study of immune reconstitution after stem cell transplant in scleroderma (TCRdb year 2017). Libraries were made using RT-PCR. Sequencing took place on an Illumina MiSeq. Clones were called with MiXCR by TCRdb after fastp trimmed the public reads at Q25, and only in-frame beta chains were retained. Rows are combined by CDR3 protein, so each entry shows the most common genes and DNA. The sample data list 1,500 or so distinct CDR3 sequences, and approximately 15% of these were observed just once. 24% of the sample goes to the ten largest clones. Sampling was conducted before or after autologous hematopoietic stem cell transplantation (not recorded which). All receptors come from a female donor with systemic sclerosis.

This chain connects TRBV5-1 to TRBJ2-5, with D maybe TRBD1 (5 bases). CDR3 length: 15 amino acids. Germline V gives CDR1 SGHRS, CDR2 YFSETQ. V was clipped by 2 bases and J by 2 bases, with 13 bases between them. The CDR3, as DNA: TGCGCCAGCAGCTTAATAGACAGAAATCAAGAGACCCAGTACTTC. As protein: CASSLIDRNQETQYF.

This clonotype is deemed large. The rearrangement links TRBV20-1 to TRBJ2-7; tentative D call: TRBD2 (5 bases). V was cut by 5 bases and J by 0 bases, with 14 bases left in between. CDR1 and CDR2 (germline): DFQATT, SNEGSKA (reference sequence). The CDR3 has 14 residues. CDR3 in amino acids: CSAPDFPLSYEQYF. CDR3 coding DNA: TGCAGTGCTCCGGACTTTCCCCTCTCCTACGAGCAGTACTTC.

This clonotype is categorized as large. The CDR3 DNA sequence: TGTGCCAGCACGCCGAGTATCTATGGCTACACCTTC. It is translated as CASTPSIYGYTF. V gene TRBV6-1 combines with J gene TRBJ1-2; unclear D gene. Germline assignment: CDR1 MNHNS and CDR2 SASEGT. V dropped 7 bases and J dropped 4 bases, with 10 bases sitting between them. This CDR3 is built from 12 residues.

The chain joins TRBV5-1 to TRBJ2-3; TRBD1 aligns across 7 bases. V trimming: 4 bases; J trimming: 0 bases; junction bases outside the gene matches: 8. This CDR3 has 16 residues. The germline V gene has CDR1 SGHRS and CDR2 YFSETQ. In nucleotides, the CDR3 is TGCGCCAGCAGCACAGGACAGGCTACTAGCACAGATACGCAGTATTTT. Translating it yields CASSTGQATSTDTQYF.

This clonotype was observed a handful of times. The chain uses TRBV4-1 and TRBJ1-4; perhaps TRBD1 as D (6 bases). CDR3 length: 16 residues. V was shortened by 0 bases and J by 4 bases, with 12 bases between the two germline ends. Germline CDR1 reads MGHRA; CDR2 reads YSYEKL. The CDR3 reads CASSQEVGGSNEKLFF. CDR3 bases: TGCGCCAGCAGCCAAGAAGTGGGGGGCAGTAATGAAAAACTGTTTTTT.

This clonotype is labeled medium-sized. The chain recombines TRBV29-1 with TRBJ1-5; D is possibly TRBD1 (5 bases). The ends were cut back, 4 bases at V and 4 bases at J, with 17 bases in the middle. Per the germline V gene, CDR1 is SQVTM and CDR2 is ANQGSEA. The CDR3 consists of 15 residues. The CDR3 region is CSVGDGLLGNQPQHF. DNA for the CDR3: TGCAGCGTTGGGGACGGCTTGTTGGGGAATCAGCCCCAGCATTTT.

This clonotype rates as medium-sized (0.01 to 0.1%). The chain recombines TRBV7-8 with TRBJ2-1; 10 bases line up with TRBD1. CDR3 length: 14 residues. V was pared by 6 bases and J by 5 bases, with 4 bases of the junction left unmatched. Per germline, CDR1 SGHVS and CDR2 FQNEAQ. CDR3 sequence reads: CASSLDRGDNEQFF. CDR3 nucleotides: TGTGCCAGCAGTTTGGACAGGGGGGACAATGAGCAGTTCTTC.

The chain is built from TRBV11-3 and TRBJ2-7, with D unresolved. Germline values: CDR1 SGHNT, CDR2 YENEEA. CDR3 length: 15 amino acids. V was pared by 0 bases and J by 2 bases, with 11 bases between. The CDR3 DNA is TGTGCCAGCAGCTTAGATCCCACCAGTACCTACGAGCAGTACTTC. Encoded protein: CASSLDPTSTYEQYF.

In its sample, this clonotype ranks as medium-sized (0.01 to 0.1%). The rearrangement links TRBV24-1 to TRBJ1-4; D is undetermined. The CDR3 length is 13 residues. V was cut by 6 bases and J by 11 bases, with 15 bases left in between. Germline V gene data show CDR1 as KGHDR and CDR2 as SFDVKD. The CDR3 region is CATSTSLRKKLFF. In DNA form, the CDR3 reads TGTGCCACCAGTACTAGCTTACGAAAGAAACTGTTTTTT.

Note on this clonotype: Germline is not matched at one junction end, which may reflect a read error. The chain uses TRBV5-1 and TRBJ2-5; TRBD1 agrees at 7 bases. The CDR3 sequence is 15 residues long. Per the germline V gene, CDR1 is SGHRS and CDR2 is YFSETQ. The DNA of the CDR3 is TGCGCCAGCACCCGGGACAGACCGTACCAAGGGACCCAGTACTTC. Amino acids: CASTRDRPYQGTQYF.

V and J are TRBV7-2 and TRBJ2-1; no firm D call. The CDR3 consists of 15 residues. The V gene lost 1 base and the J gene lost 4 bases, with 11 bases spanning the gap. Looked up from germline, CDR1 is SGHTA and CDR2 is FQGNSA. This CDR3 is CASSLGFSNYNEQFF. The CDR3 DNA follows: TGTGCCAGCAGCTTAGGGTTTTCTAATTACAATGAGCAGTTCTTC.